These 6 T cell receptor beta chains were sequenced from one sample in a study of blood T cell repertoires in COVID-19. The assay was immunoSEQ multiplex PCR, and TCRdb's table has in-frame clones only and misses some. The table shows 300,000 to 350,000 clones, with approximately 90% occurring only once. Sequenced material: peripheral blood. The receptors were sampled from a man aged 25 to 40 with COVID-19, enrolled during active disease.

The chain has TRBV5-5 and TRBJ2-7, with D possibly TRBD2 on 5 matching bases. The CDR3 extends over 14 amino acids. Trimming pared 0 bases from V and 2 bases from J, leaving 9 bases between. In germline, CDR1 is SGHKS, CDR2 YYEKEE (reference sequence). The CDR3 loop is CASSLGPGTYEQYF. The CDR3, as DNA: TGTGCCAGCAGCTTGGGGCCGGGAACCTACGAGCAGTACTTC. Variable domain in full (rest from reference TRBV5-5 and TRBJ2-7): DAGVTQSPTHLIKTRGQQVTLRCSPISGHKSVSWYQQVLGQGPQFIFQYYEKEERGRGNFPDRFSARQFPNYSSELNVNALLLGDSALYLCASSLGPGTYEQYFGPGTRLTVT.

V gene TRBV27 combines with J gene TRBJ1-5; D gene ambiguous. Germline-derived CDR1 and CDR2 are MNHEY and SMNVEV (reference sequence). CDR3 length: 15 amino acids. V dropped 5 bases and J dropped 5 bases, with 16 bases sitting between them. CDR3 in DNA: TGTGCCAGCAGTCTCCAAAGGAGCCCTTATCAGCCCCAGCATTTT. The encoded protein is CASSLQRSPYQPQHF.

This chain uses TRBV9 with TRBJ1-5, with D perhaps TRBD1 (6 bases). With 0 bases removed from V and 7 bases from J, the gap between germline ends came to 11 bases. The germline CDR1 and CDR2 sequences are SGDLS and YYNGEE. This CDR3 contains 14 residues. CDR3 sequence reads: CASSVVWGRQPQHF. The CDR3 nucleotides read TGTGCCAGCAGCGTAGTTTGGGGGCGGCAGCCCCAGCATTTT. Full variable domain (outside the CDR3, taken from reference TRBV9 and TRBJ1-5): DSGVTQTPKHLITATGQRVTLRCSPRSGDLSVYWYQQSLDQGLQFLIQYYNGEERAKGNILERFSAQQFPDLHSELNLSSLELGDSALYFCASSVVWGRQPQHFGDGTRLSIL.

This rearrangement joins TRBV10-3 to TRBJ2-1; 14 bases match TRBD2. The V and J ends lost 5 bases and 8 bases, in that order; junction bases with no gene match: 8. Germline V gene lookup returns CDR1 ENHRY and CDR2 SYGVKD. The CDR3 loop spans 16 amino acids. CDR3 DNA: TGTGCCATCAGTTCTGCCGGGACTAGCGGGAGTGATGAGCAGTTCTTC. It encodes CAISSAGTSGSDEQFF.

As concerns this clone: Its ends do not fully match the called genes, so a read error is possible. The chain carries TRBV7-2 and TRBJ1-2; 8 bases are shared with TRBD1. CDR3 length equals 14 residues. The germline V gene has CDR1 SGHTA and CDR2 FQGNSA. The CDR3 DNA reads as TGTGCCAGCAGCCTAGCGACAGGGGTTGATGGCTACACCTTC. Translated, it gives CASSLATGVDGYTF.

A few counts support this clone. The chain combines TRBV7-9 with TRBJ2-7; 7 nucleotides agree with TRBD1. V lost 4 bases, J lost 0 bases, and 6 bases stayed unmatched. In germline, CDR1 is SEHNR, CDR2 FQNEAQ (reference sequence). This CDR3 has 15 residues. The CDR3 is CASSSTDRNSYEQYF. CDR3 sequence (DNA): TGTGCCAGCAGCTCTACGGACAGGAACTCCTACGAGCAGTACTTC.